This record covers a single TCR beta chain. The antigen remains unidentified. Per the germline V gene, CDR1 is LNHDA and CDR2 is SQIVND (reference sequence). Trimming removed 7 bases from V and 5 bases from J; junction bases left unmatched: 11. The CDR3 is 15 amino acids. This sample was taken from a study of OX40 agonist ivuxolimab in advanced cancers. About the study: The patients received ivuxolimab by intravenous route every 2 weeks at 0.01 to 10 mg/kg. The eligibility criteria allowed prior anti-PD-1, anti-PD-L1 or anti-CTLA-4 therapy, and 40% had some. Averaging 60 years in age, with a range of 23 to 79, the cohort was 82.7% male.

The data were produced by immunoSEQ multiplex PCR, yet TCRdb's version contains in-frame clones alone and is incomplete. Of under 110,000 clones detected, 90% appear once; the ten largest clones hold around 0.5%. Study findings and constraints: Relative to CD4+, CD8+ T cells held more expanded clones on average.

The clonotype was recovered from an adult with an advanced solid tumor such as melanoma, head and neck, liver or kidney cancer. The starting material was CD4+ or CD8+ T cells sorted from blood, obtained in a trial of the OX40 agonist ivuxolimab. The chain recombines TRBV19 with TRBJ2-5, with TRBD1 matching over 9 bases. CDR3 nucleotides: TGTGCCAGTACCGCCGGGACAGGGACGTATGAGACCCAGTACTTC. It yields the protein CASTAGTGTYETQYF.